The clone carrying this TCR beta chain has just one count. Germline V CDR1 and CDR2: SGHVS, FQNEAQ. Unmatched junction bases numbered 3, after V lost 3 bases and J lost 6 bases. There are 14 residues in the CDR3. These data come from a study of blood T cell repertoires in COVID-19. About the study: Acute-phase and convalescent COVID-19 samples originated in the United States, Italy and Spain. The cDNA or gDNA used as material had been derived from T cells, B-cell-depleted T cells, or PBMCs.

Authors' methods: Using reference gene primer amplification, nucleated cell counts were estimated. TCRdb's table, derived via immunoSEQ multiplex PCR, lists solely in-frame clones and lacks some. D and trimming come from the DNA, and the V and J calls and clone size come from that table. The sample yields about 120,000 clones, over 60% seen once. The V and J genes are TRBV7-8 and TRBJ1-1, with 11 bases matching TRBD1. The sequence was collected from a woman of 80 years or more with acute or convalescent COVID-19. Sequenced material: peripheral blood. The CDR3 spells CASSFSGQGAEAFF. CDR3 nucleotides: TGTGCCAGCAGCTTCTCGGGACAGGGGGCTGAAGCTTTCTTT.